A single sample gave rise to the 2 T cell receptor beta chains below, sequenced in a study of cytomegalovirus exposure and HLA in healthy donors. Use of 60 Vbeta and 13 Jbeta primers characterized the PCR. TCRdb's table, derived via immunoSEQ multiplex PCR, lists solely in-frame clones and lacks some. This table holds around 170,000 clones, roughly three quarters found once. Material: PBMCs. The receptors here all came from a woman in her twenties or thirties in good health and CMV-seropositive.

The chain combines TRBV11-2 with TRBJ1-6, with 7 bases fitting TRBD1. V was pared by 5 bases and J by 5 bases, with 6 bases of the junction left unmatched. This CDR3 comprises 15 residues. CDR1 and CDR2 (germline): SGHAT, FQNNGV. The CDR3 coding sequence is TGTGCCAGCAGCCTAACGGGACAGCATAATTCACCCCTCCACTTT. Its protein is CASSLTGQHNSPLHF.

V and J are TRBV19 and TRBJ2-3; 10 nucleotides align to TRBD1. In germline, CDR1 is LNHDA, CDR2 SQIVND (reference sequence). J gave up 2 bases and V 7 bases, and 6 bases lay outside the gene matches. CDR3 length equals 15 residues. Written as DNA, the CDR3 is TGTGCCAGTAAGAGGAGACAGGGGGCCACAGATACGCAGTATTTT. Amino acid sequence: CASKRRQGATDTQYF.